Only one count was recorded for the clone carrying this TCR beta chain. The antigen remains undetermined. Assay used: immunoSEQ multiplex PCR; TCRdb lists only in-frame clones, some missing. The sample lists some 2.3 million clones, approximately 93% seen once, with under 0.45% in the top ten. This record belongs to a study of shared clonotypes between healthy human individuals. The study, taken as a whole, reports: Researchers sampled only blood; tissue repertoires likely differ. Depth of sequencing was expected to influence donor clonotype sharing.

The CDR3 runs to 15 residues. Germline V gives CDR1 MNHNY, CDR2 SVGAGI (reference sequence). Trimming cost V 6 bases and J 9 bases; bases outside gene matches: 9. The sequence came from a man aged 18 to 30 in good health. Some clones in this sample may be carry-over from other donors' samples. This chain links TRBV6-6 with TRBJ2-1; 12 bases match TRBD2. The source material was naive CD4+ T cells from PBMCs. As to subset: CD45RA+ positively selected. CDR3 bases: TGTGCCAGCAGCCTCGGACTAGCGGGGCCCTCTGAGCAGTTCTTC. It encodes CASSLGLAGPSEQFF.